The 23 T cell receptor beta chains presented below share a single source sample, sequenced in a study of T cell changes during pregnancy in multiple sclerosis. Profiled with immunoSEQ multiplex PCR; TCRdb holds only in-frame clones, not every one. The table shows under 130,000 clones, with roughly nine tenths occurring only once. The starting material was peripheral blood, obtained after pregnancy. These receptors were taken from a female donor with multiple sclerosis, enrolled in a pregnancy study.

The chain employs TRBV5-1 and TRBJ2-7; D remains unclear. The CDR3 runs to 13 residues. Between the trimmed V and J ends, which lost 2 bases and 2 bases, there was a span of 8 bases. The germline gives CDR1 SGHRS, CDR2 YFSETQ. CDR3 sequence reads: CASSLTYPYEQYF. In DNA form, the CDR3 reads TGCGCCAGCAGCTTAACATACCCCTACGAGCAGTACTTC.

This chain joins TRBV28 and TRBJ2-7, with 7 bases lining up with TRBD1. Trimming took 5 bases from V and 3 from J; bases not matched to a gene: 7. CDR1 is MDHEN and CDR2 is SYDVKM in the germline V gene. CDR3 length equals 14 residues. The CDR3 region has the DNA TGTGCCAGCAGTCCCCAGGCAGGGGGCTACGAGCAGTACTTC. Protein: CASSPQAGGYEQYF.

CDR3 protein: CASSAGTANHQPQHF. Here the CDR3 DNA reads TGTGCCAGCAGCGCAGGGACAGCGAACCATCAGCCCCAGCATTTT. The V call is TRBV9, the J call TRBJ1-5, with 7 bases matching TRBD1. The CDR3 runs 15 residues. The V segment lost 3 bases and the J segment 5 bases; nucleotides outside the gene matches: 8. Germline CDR1 and CDR2: SGDLS and YYNGEE.

The V and J genes are TRBV7-2 and TRBJ2-5; D not resolved. The germline V gene has CDR1 SGHTA and CDR2 FQGNSA. The V and J ends lost 2 bases and 4 bases respectively, with 8 bases between them. This CDR3 spans 13 amino acids. This CDR3 reads CASSLNGRETQYF. CDR3 nucleotides: TGTGCCAGCAGCTTAAACGGTAGAGAGACCCAGTACTTC. Complete variable domain (other parts from reference TRBV7-2 and TRBJ2-5): GAGVSQSPSNKVTEKGKDVELRCDPISGHTALYWYRQSLGQGLEFLIYFQGNSAPDKSGLPSDRFSAERTGGSVSTLTIQRTQQEDSAVYLCASSLNGRETQYFGPGTRLLVL.

This sequence joins TRBV4-1 and TRBJ1-6, with D possibly being TRBD1 (6 bases). From germline, CDR1 is MGHRA and CDR2 YSYEKL. The length of the CDR3 is 16 residues. Trimming left V 1 base short and J 10 bases short, with 17 bases between. Here the CDR3 reads CASSQGETGRGSPLHF. Written as DNA, the CDR3 is TGCGCCAGCAGCCAAGGAGAAACAGGGAGGGGATCACCCCTCCACTTT.

V is TRBV7-3 and J is TRBJ1-1, with D possibly TRBD1 on 6 matching bases. V was pared by 1 base and J by 7 bases, with 10 bases between. Germline V gene lookup returns CDR1 SGHTA and CDR2 FQGTGA. The CDR3 length is 13 residues. CDR3 in DNA: TGTGCCAGCAGCTTAAACGGACAGTTTGAAGCTTTCTTT. This codes for CASSLNGQFEAFF.

The chain links TRBV7-2 to TRBJ2-5, with a tentative D call TRBD2 (5 bases). Between the trimmed V and J ends, which lost 1 base and 5 bases, there was a span of 20 bases. The germline V gene encodes CDR1 SGHTA and CDR2 FQGNSA. The CDR3 is 17 residues long. As DNA, the CDR3 is TGTGCCAGCAGCTTAGGAATCAGTTTTACGACGGGGGAGACCCAGTACTTC. Protein: CASSLGISFTTGETQYF.

The chain combines TRBV7-2 with TRBJ2-1, with 9 bases matching TRBD2. The CDR3 is 17 amino acids. Losses at the gene ends were 4 bases for V and 9 bases for J; bases not matched to a gene: 16. Germline CDR1 and CDR2: SGHTA and FQGNSA. Here the CDR3 reads CASSSLTWREGSGEQFF. The CDR3 coding sequence is TGTGCCAGCAGCTCCCTCACTTGGCGGGAGGGCTCCGGTGAGCAGTTCTTC.

CDR3 nucleotides: TGTGCCAGCAGCCAAGAATCGGGGACAGCCTCCTACAATGAGCAGTTCTTC. As protein: CASSQESGTASYNEQFF. The J gene is TRBJ2-1, the V gene TRBV14; 7 bases map to TRBD1. The CDR3 sequence is 17 residues long. Per germline, CDR1 SGHDN and CDR2 FVKESK. V lost 0 bases, J lost 0 bases, and 5 bases stayed unmatched.

This chain uses TRBV18 with TRBJ2-5, with D perhaps TRBD2 (6 bases). Trimming shortened V by 3 bases and J by 4 bases, and 9 bases separated the two germline ends. This CDR3 region has 13 residues. Germline loops: CDR1 KGHSH, CDR2 LQKENI. CDR3 sequence reads: CASSPVGGETQYF. The CDR3 DNA reads TGTGCCAGCTCACCCGTGGGGGGAGAGACCCAGTACTTC.

The chain joins TRBV9 to TRBJ1-2; D is perhaps TRBD1 (6 bases). CDR3 size: 14 residues. Germline CDR1 and CDR2: SGDLS and YYNGEE. Trimming left V 4 bases short and J 0 bases short, with 10 bases between. CDR3 loop: CASSQGISNYGYTF. Written as DNA, the CDR3 is TGTGCCAGCAGCCAGGGGATCTCTAACTATGGCTACACCTTC. Combining the CDR3 with reference TRBV9 and TRBJ1-2 gives the whole variable domain DSGVTQTPKHLITATGQRVTLRCSPRSGDLSVYWYQQSLDQGLQFLIQYYNGEERAKGNILERFSAQQFPDLHSELNLSSLELGDSALYFCASSQGISNYGYTFGSGTRLTVV.

V and J are TRBV7-6 and TRBJ2-3; D gene unclear. This CDR3 region has 14 residues. The V gene's germline CDR1 is SGHVS and CDR2 FNYEAQ. V dropped 0 bases and J dropped 1 base, with 5 bases sitting between them. This CDR3 reads CASSLALRTDTQYF. The DNA of the CDR3 is TGTGCCAGCAGCTTAGCCCTTCGCACAGATACGCAGTATTTT.

V usage is TRBV4-1 and J usage is TRBJ2-5, with D perhaps TRBD1 (5 bases). CDR1 and CDR2 from the germline V gene are MGHRA and YSYEKL. CDR3 size: 16 residues. Trimming removed 5 bases at V and 5 bases at J, with 21 bases between. The CDR3 region is CASSAQGSVSFETQYF. Written as DNA, the CDR3 is TGCGCCAGCAGCGCCCAGGGTTCTGTAAGTTTCGAGACCCAGTACTTC.

This clone was found a few times. The chain combines TRBV30 with TRBJ1-1, with unresolved D. This CDR3 has 13 residues. Deletions cut 4 bases from V and 4 bases from J, with 13 bases between. Germline V CDR1 and CDR2: GTSNPN, SVGIG (reference sequence). The CDR3 loop is CAWIFRGFTEAFF. The DNA for the CDR3 is TGTGCCTGGATCTTTCGAGGGTTCACTGAAGCTTTCTTT. Full variable domain (missing parts from reference TRBV30 and TRBJ1-1): SQTIHQWPATLVQPVGSPLSLECTVEGTSNPNLYWYRQAAGRGLQLLFYSVGIGQISSEVPQNLSASRPQDRQFILSSKKLLLSDSGFYLCAWIFRGFTEAFFGQGTRLTVV.

The chain is built from TRBV28 and TRBJ2-2, with TRBD1 identical over 11 bases. V lost 6 bases, J lost 4 bases, and 7 bases stayed unmatched. The CDR3 loop spans 16 amino acids. The germline V gene has CDR1 MDHEN and CDR2 SYDVKM. The CDR3 loop reads CASSEGGQGGTGELFF. The CDR3, as DNA: TGTGCCAGCAGCGAAGGGGGACAGGGGGGCACCGGGGAGCTGTTTTTT.

The chain employs TRBV4-1 and TRBJ1-5; 9 bases align to TRBD1. Trimming cost V 3 bases and J 0 bases; bases outside gene matches: 9. This CDR3 spans 18 amino acids. Germline V gene sequence: CDR1 MGHRA, CDR2 YSYEKL. CDR3 region: CASSHPRTGVISNQPQHF. The CDR3 region has the DNA TGCGCCAGCAGCCATCCTCGGACAGGGGTAATTAGCAATCAGCCCCAGCATTTT.

This chain uses TRBV4-1 with TRBJ2-1; possible D gene TRBD1, 6 bases. Between the trimmed V and J ends, which lost 0 bases and 15 bases, there was a span of 18 bases. The CDR3 is 14 residues long. The germline gives CDR1 MGHRA, CDR2 YSYEKL. CDR3 amino acids: CASSQDSDSQRLFF. The CDR3, as DNA: TGCGCCAGCAGCCAAGATTCGGACAGCCAAAGGCTGTTCTTC.

The rearrangement uses TRBV6-1 and TRBJ1-1; D gene ambiguous. The V gene's germline CDR1 is MNHNS and CDR2 SASEGT. V was shortened by 0 bases and J by 1 base, with 12 bases between the two germline ends. The CDR3 has 16 amino acids. The CDR3 nucleotides read TGTGCCAGCAGTGAAGCGGCCCAAGCGCGGAACACTGAAGCTTTCTTT. It is translated as CASSEAAQARNTEAFF.

The rearrangement joins TRBV6-5 to TRBJ2-7, with D possibly being TRBD1 (6 bases). Trimming stripped 2 bases from V and 7 bases from J, with 15 bases between. Germline CDR1 is MNHEY and CDR2 is SVGAGI. The CDR3 is 14 amino acids. This chain's CDR3 is CASSYAGAVGEQYF. Written as DNA, the CDR3 is TGTGCCAGCAGTTACGCAGGGGCCGTGGGGGAGCAGTACTTC.

The chain is built from TRBV14 and TRBJ2-1, with D hard to call. CDR3 length: 14 residues. CDR1 SGHDN and CDR2 FVKESK come from the germline V gene. V shed 2 bases and J shed 3 bases, with 8 bases lying between them. Here the CDR3 reads CASSQLGYYNEQFF. In DNA form, the CDR3 reads TGTGCCAGCAGCCAACTAGGTTACTACAATGAGCAGTTCTTC. Combining the CDR3 with reference TRBV14 and TRBJ2-1 gives the whole variable domain EAGVTQFPSHSVIEKGQTVTLRCDPISGHDNLYWYRRVMGKEIKFLLHFVKESKQDESGMPNNRFLAERTGGTYSTLKVQPAELEDSGVYFCASSQLGYYNEQFFGPGTRLTVL.

This rearrangement joins TRBV6-5 to TRBJ2-7; possibly TRBD1 for D (6 bases). Germline V gene data show CDR1 as MNHEY and CDR2 as SVGAGI. V lost 6 bases and J 3 bases, leaving 15 bases between the germline ends. This CDR3 spans 14 amino acids. The CDR3 sequence is CASSPGHRIYEQYF. The CDR3 DNA reads as TGTGCCAGCAGCCCGGGACATAGGATCTACGAGCAGTACTTC.

The chain links TRBV10-1 to TRBJ2-7; 10 nucleotides align to TRBD2. The CDR3 spans 14 residues. Trimming at V came to 2 bases and at J to 4 bases, leaving 2 bases not matched to a gene. CDR1 and CDR2 from the germline V gene are WNHNN and SYGVQD (reference sequence). The CDR3 region has the DNA TGCGCCAGCAGTGAGGTAGCGGGAGGTTACGAGCAGTACTTC. As protein: CASSEVAGGYEQYF.

V and J are TRBV5-1 and TRBJ2-6; perhaps TRBD1 as D (6 bases). V was cut by 0 bases and J by 9 bases, with 13 bases left in between. Germline V gene lookup returns CDR1 SGHRS and CDR2 YFSETQ. The CDR3 is 15 residues long. CDR3 protein: CASSLEGGQVNVLTF. CDR3 DNA sequence: TGCGCCAGCAGCTTGGAAGGGGGTCAGGTCAACGTCCTGACTTTC.